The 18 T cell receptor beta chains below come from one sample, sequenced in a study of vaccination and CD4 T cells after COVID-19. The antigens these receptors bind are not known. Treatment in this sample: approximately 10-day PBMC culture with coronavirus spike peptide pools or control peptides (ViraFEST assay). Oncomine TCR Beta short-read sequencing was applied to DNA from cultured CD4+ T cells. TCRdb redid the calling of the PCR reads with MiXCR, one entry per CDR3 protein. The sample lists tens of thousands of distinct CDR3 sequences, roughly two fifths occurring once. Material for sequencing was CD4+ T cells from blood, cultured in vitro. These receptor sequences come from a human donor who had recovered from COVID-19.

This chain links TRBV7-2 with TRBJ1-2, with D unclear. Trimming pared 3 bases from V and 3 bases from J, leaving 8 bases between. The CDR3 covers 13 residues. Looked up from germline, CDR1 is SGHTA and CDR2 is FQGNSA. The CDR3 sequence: CASSFTPDYGYTF. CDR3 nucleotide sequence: TGTGCCAGCAGCTTTACTCCTGACTATGGCTACACCTTC.

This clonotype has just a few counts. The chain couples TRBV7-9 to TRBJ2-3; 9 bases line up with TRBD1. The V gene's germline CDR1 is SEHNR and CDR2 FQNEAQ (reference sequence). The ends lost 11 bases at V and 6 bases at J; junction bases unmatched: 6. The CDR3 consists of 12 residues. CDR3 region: CAVGQGGDTQYF. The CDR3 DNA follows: TGTGCCGTGGGACAGGGTGGGGATACGCAGTATTTT. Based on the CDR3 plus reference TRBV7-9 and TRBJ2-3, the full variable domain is DTGVSQNPRHKITKRGQNVTFRCDPISEHNRLYWYRQTLGQGPEFLTYFQNEAQLEKSRLLSDRFSAERPKGSFSTLEIQRTEQGDSAMYLCAVGQGGDTQYFGPGTRLTVL.

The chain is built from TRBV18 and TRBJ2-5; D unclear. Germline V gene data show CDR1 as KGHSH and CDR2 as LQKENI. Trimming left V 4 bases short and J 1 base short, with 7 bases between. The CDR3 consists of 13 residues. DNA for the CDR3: TGTGCCAGCTCACGCTCTCTCCAAGAGACCCAGTACTTC. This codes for CASSRSLQETQYF.

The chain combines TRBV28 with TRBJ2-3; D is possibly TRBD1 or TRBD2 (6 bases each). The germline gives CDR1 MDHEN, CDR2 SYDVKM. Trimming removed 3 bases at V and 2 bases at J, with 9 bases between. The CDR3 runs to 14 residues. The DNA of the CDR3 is TGTGCCAGCAGTTTGGGGGGCCCCACAGATACGCAGTATTTT. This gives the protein CASSLGGPTDTQYF.

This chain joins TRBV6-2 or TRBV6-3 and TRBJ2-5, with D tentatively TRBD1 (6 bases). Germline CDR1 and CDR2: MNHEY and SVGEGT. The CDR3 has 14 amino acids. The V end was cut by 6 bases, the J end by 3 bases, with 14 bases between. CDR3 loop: CASSPDNREETQYF. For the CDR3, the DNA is TGTGCCAGCAGCCCTGATAACAGGGAAGAGACCCAGTACTTC.

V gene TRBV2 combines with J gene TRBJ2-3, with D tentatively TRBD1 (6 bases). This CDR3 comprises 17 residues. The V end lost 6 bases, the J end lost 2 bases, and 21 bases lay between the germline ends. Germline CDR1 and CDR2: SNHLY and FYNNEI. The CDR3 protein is CASSKQQGSRTTDTQYF. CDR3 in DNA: TGTGCCAGCAGCAAACAACAGGGAAGCCGCACCACAGATACGCAGTATTTT.

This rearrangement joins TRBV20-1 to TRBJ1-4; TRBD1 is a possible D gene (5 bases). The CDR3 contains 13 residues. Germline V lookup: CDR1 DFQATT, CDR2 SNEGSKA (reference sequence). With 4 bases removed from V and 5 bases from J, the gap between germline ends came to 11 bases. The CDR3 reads CSATRDGNEKLFF. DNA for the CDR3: TGCAGTGCTACCCGGGACGGCAATGAAAAACTGTTTTTT.

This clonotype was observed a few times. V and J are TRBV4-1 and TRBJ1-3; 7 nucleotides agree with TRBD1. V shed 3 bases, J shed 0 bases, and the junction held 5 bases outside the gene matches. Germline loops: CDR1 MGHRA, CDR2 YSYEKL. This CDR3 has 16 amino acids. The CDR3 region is CASSHNSGGSGNTIYF. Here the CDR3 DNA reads TGCGCCAGCAGCCATAACTCAGGGGGCTCTGGAAACACCATATATTTT.

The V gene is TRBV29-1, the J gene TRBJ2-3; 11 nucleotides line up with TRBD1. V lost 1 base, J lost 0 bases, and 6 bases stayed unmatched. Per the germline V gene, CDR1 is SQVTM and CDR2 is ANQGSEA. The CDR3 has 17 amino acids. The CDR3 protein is CSVEGPRDRGSTDTQYF. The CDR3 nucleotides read TGCAGCGTTGAAGGTCCTAGGGACAGGGGGAGCACAGATACGCAGTATTTT.

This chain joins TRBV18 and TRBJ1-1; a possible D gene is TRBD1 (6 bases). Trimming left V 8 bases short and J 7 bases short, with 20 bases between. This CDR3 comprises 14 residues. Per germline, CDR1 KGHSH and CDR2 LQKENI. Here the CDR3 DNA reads TGTGCCAGCCATGGAGGGGGGGGAACAGGTGAAGCTTTCTTT. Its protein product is CASHGGGGTGEAFF.

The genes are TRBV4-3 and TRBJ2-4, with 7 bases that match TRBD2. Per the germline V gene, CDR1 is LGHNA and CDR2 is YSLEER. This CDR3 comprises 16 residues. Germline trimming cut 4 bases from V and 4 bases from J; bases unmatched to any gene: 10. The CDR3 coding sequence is TGCGCCAGCAGCCCGGGTCAGGGAGGGGCAAAAAACATTCAGTACTTC. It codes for CASSPGQGGAKNIQYF.

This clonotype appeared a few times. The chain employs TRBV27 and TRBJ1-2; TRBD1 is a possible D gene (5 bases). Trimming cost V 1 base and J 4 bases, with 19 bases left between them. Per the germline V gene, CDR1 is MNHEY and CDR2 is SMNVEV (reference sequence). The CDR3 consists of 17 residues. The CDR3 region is CASSLWNWGRDSYGYTF. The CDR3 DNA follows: TGTGCCAGCAGTTTATGGAATTGGGGCAGGGATAGCTATGGCTACACCTTC.

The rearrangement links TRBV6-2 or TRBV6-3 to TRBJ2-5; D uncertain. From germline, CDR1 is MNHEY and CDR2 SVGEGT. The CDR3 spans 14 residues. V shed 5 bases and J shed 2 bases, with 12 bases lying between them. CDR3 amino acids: CASSPILRQETQYF. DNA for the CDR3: TGTGCCAGCAGTCCCATCCTCAGACAAGAGACCCAGTACTTC.

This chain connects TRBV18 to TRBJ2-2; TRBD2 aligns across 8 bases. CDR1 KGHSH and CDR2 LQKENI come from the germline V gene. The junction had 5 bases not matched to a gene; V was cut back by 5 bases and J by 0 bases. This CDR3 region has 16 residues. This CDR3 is CASSTVGGANTGELFF. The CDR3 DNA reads TGTGCCAGCTCAACCGTCGGGGGGGCGAACACCGGGGAGCTGTTTTTT.

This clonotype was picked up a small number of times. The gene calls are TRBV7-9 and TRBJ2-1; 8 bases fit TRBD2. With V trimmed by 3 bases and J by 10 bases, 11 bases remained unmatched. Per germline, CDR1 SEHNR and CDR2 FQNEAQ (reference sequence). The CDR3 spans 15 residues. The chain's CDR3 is CASSLSSGMVREQFF. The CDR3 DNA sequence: TGTGCCAGCAGCTTGAGTAGCGGGATGGTCAGGGAGCAGTTCTTC.

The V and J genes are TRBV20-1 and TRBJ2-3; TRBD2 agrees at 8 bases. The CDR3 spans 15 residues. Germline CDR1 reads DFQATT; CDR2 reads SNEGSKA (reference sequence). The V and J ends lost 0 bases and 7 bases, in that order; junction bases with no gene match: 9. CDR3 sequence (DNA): TGCAGTGCTAGAGAAGCGGGAGCCTTCCCATATACGCAGTATTTT. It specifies CSAREAGAFPYTQYF.

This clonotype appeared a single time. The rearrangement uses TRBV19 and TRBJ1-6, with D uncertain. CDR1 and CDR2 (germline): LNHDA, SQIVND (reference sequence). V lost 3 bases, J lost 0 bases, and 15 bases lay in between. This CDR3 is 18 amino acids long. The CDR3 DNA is TGTGCCAGTAGTATCCAGAGAGACGGAAGCTCCTATAATTCACCCCTCCACTTT. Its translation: CASSIQRDGSSYNSPLHF.

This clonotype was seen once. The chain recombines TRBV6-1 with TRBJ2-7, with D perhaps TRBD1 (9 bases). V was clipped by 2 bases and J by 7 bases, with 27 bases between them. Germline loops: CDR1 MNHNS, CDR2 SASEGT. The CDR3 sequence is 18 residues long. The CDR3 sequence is CASSEPPGGTGRLGEQYF. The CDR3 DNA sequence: TGTGCCAGCAGTGAACCCCCGGGGGGGACAGGGAGATTAGGGGAGCAGTACTTC.